Listed below are T cell receptor beta chains from one sample, sequenced in a study of blood T cell repertoires in COVID-19. Profiling relied on immunoSEQ multiplex PCR, and the TCRdb table lists in-frame clones only, not all of them. The table lists hundreds of thousands of clones, roughly four fifths of them singletons. The sample consisted of peripheral blood. Every receptor here comes from a woman aged 40 to 49 with active or convalescent COVID-19. CDR3s include the opening cysteine and the closing phenylalanine or tryptophan. Fields, in order: CDR3 DNA, CDR3 protein, clone size, D gene, J gene, V gene. D genes are given only for firm matches. Size is stated for part of the rows, as once, few or many counts, or as a class when the clone is expanded.

TGTGCCAGCTCACAGGGGGTGAACACTGAAGCTTTCTTT CASSQGVNTEAFF NA NA TRBJ1-1 TRBV18
TGCGCCAGCAGCCAAGGAAGAGCGACTGGGGCCAACGTCCTGACTTTC CASSQGRATGANVLTF NA NA TRBJ2-6 TRBV4-1
TGTGCCTGGAGAGGAGGCGGGGCCCTCACAGATACGCAGTATTTT CAWRGGGALTDTQYF NA NA TRBJ2-3 TRBV30
TGTGCCACCAGCAGACCCACGGTAGAGACCCAGTACTTC CATSRPTVETQYF NA NA TRBJ2-5 TRBV15
TGTGCTAGTGGATGGGACACTAACTATGGCTACACCTTC CASGWDTNYGYTF NA NA TRBJ1-2 TRBV12-5
TGTGCCAGCAGCCGGGACAGGTGGGGCTACACCTTC CASSRDRWGYTF NA TRBD1 TRBJ1-2 TRBV5-5
TGTGCCAGTAGTATTAAGCGGAAGCTGAACACTGAAGCTTTCTTT CASSIKRKLNTEAFF NA NA TRBJ1-1 TRBV19
TGTGCCAGCCTAGACTCCCGTAGGGGAAACACCATATATTTT CASLDSRRGNTIYF NA NA TRBJ1-3 TRBV19
TGTGCCAGCAGCTACGGACTGTTTGAAGCTTTCTTT CASSYGLFEAFF NA NA TRBJ1-1 TRBV28
TGTGCCAGCAGCTCCACCCCGGCGGGGCGGACGCGCGAGCAGTACTTC CASSSTPAGRTREQYF NA NA TRBJ2-7 TRBV7-2
TGTGCCACCAGTGATTTAGGCGGGTGGGATCAGCCCCAGCATTTT CATSDLGGWDQPQHF NA NA TRBJ1-5 TRBV24-1
TGTGCCAGCAGCGAACGGACAGGGGACTACAATGAGCAGTTCTTC CASSERTGDYNEQFF NA TRBD1 TRBJ2-1 TRBV9
TGTGCCAGCAGCCAAGAAGGAGGTACCTACGAGCAGTACTTC CASSQEGGTYEQYF NA NA TRBJ2-7 TRBV3-1/TRBV3-2
TGTGCCAGCAGCCTCAAGACGCAGGTGCGCACAGATACGCAGTATTTT CASSLKTQVRTDTQYF NA NA TRBJ2-3 TRBV14
TGTGCCAGCAGGTGGGAGACGAACACTGAAGCTTTCTTT CASRWETNTEAFF NA NA TRBJ1-1 TRBV6-4
TGTGCCACCAGCAGAGGGGCCGGGACTAGCGGGGAAGAGACCCAGTACTTC CATSRGAGTSGEETQYF NA TRBD2 TRBJ2-5 TRBV15
TGTGCCAGCAGTCCGGGAGGTAGGAACTATGGCTACACCTTC CASSPGGRNYGYTF NA NA TRBJ1-2 TRBV28
TGTGCTAGTGGTAAACAGAACACTGAAGCTTTCTTT CASGKQNTEAFF NA NA TRBJ1-1 TRBV12-5
TGTGCCAGCAGTCCGGCTGGACTACCTACGCAGTATTTT CASSPAGLPTQYF NA NA TRBJ2-3 TRBV6-5
TGTGCCAGCAGCGATCGGGGTTCTGGAAACACCATATATTTT CASSDRGSGNTIYF NA NA TRBJ1-3 TRBV7-9
TGTGCCAGCAGCTATACAGGGGGTAGCTCCTACGAGCAGTACTTC CASSYTGGSSYEQYF few TRBD1 TRBJ2-7 TRBV7-9
TGTGCCAGCAGTTATGGGACAGGTCGGGCAACCGAGCAGTACTTC CASSYGTGRATEQYF NA TRBD1 TRBJ2-7 TRBV6-2/TRBV6-3
TGTGCCAGCAGCTTAACCCAGGGGGCGCGGAATGAGCAGTTCTTC CASSLTQGARNEQFF NA TRBD1 TRBJ2-1 TRBV7-6
TGTGCCAGCAGCTTGACACAGGGGAACACTGAAGCTTTCTTT CASSLTQGNTEAFF NA NA TRBJ1-1 TRBV7-9
TGTGCCAGCACTCCTCAGGGAAGGACTGAAGCTTTCTTT CASTPQGRTEAFF NA NA TRBJ1-1 TRBV12-3/TRBV12-4
TGTGCCACCAGTGATCCGCGCACCACTGAAGCTTTCTTT CATSDPRTTEAFF NA NA TRBJ1-1 TRBV24-1
TGTGCCAGCAGGACAGGGGGGCAGCCCCAGCATTTT CASRTGGQPQHF NA TRBD1 TRBJ1-5 TRBV27
TGTGCCAGCACCCCCCTAGGGGGAGTTGAGTCTGGAAACACCATATATTTT CASTPLGGVESGNTIYF NA NA TRBJ1-3 TRBV27
TGTGCCACCAGTGGCGCACTAGCGGGAGACCAAGAGACCCAGTACTTC CATSGALAGDQETQYF NA TRBD2 TRBJ2-5 TRBV24-1